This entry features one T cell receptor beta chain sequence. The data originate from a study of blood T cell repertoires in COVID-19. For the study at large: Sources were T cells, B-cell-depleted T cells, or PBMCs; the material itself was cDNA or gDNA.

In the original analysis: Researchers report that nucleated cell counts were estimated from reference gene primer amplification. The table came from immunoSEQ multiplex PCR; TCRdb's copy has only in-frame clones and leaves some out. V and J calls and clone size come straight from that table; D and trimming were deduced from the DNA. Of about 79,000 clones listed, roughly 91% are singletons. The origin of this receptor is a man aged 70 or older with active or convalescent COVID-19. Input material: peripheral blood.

The chain's CDR3 is CAWSVTPGQGDEKLFF. The CDR3 nucleotides read TGTGCCTGGAGTGTTACTCCGGGACAGGGGGATGAAAAACTGTTTTTT. The chain recombines TRBV30 with TRBJ1-4, with 11 bases fitting TRBD1. Germline assignment: CDR1 GTSNPN and CDR2 SVGIG (reference sequence). The junction had 6 bases not matched to a gene; V was cut back by 0 bases and J by 6 bases. This CDR3 region has 16 residues.